This TCR beta chain was obtained from a study of T-cell reconstitution after alpha-beta-depleted transplantation in children. This CDR3 contains 15 residues. V lost 2 bases and J 6 bases, leaving 17 bases between the germline ends. Per germline, CDR1 SGHDT and CDR2 YYEEEE. As regards this clonotype: Its antigen is not identified.

Study-wide results and caveats: In some patients, recipient T cells and intrathymic progenitors surviving conditioning explained high day-60 diversity. Several hundred expanded graft clones reportedly were the source of alpha-beta T cells about two months after transplant.

Preparation of the TCRbeta library used unique molecular identifiers. TCRdb passed the PCR reads through MiXCR, listing each CDR3 protein once. The repertoire has roughly 500,000 distinct CDR3 sequences, 8% to 11% of them found once; the top ten carry 2%. The V call is TRBV5-6, the J call TRBJ1-1; D not certain. The receptor was isolated from a child aged 2 to 10 with inherited bone marrow failure, due to receive a stem cell transplant. The source material was PBMCs, sampled before TCRalphabeta/CD19-depleted stem cell transplant. CDR3 residues: CASSFIMAVNPEAFF. Written as DNA, the CDR3 is TGTGCCAGCAGCTTTATAATGGCAGTAAACCCTGAAGCTTTCTTT.